A single T cell receptor (beta chain) is shown here with its context. The antigen it recognizes is unknown. Base qualities are not at hand, and no much larger clone is one base apart. Counted from cysteine to phenylalanine, this CDR3 has 14 amino acids. Kept here is only the CDR3 DNA, which spans 42 bases and is read in frame from base 1. V and J are truncated by 1 base and 4 bases respectively, leaving an intervening sequence of 11 bases. As encoded in the germline V gene, CDR1 is SGHTA while CDR2 is FQGNSA. The immunoSEQ Assay, a bias-controlled multiplex PCR, was used to amplify TCRbeta CDR3 regions from genomic DNA. The study's own analysis went as follows. Nucleated cell counts per sample were estimated from amplification of reference gene primers within the assay. To quantify the absolute abundance of each unique TCRbeta CDR3 rearrangement, sequence reads were collapsed and filtered. For each sample, productive Simpson clonality was calculated as the square root of Simpson's diversity index over productive rearrangements. Drawn from immuneACCESS, this table holds only the in-frame rearrangements with V and J called that TCRdb kept. Clones are partly lost; checked studies trace under half to an unresolved V gene and leave the rest unexplained. That table furnishes V, J and clone size, whereas the DNA furnished D and trimming. Within this sample are about 260,000 clones, with 86% of them counted one time only. The ten largest clones capture approximately 2% of the sample.

Participants in the prospective study were enrolled through a virtual design, were aged about 18 to 100 years, and lived in roughly 26 United States geographic areas. In the prospective study, participants were assigned to cohorts based on the clinical history participants reported in a screening survey and a study questionnaire. For ImmuneRACE Cohort 3, a participant was defined as recovered based on two consecutive negative NP/OP PCR tests, clearance by a healthcare professional, or resolution of symptoms. In the prospective study, mobile phlebotomists collected whole blood, serum and a nasopharyngeal or oropharyngeal swab from each participant. Prospective study participants could optionally give additional blood draws and questionnaires over an approximately two-month period. Before DNA extraction, blood samples from the prospective study were shipped at room temperature or frozen. This record comes from a study of blood T cell repertoires in COVID-19 (dated by TCRdb to the early 2020s). About the study as a whole: Samples covering the acute and convalescent phases of COVID-19 were provided by collaborators in the United States, Italy and Spain. A freely available public database, intended as a resource for researchers studying the immune response to SARS-CoV-2, is where the repertoires were released. The material from the prospective study consisted of cDNA or gDNA derived from T cells, B-cell-depleted T cells, or PBMCs. Samples came from the ongoing ImmuneRACE study (first 160 participants) plus 1,254 subjects from 6 global collaborators. A de-identified subject ID, COVID-19 status, age in years and sex were almost always included in the sample metadata. HLA class I and class II types, where available, came from metadata supplied by the sample provider rather than from assay-based typing. The dataset comprised deeply sampled blood TCRbeta repertoires from subjects exposed to, actively infected with, or recovered from COVID-19. Paper-wide results and their limitations: The amount of clinical and demographic metadata varied by source and participant and was provided uncurated.

Sample: PBMCs or T cells enriched from blood (not recorded which). The sequence was obtained from a woman between 50 and 59 years old who had recovered from COVID-19. The V gene is TRBV7-2 and the J gene is TRBJ2-7, with TRBD1 tentatively as D gene (6 bases match). The CDR3 amino acid sequence is: CASSLEQGIYEQYF. DNA sequence: TGTGCCAGCAGCTTAGAACAGGGAATTTACGAGCAGTACTTC.